These 28 T cell receptor beta chains share one sample of origin, sequenced in a study of tumor and adjacent non-tumor tissue in lung cancer. RNA was extracted from bulk tissue without any cell sorting. The normal lung tissue was taken more than 3 cm from the tumor edge. TCRbeta libraries were built with three rounds of nested PCR, modified from ARM-PCR. TCRdb itself ran the multiplex PCR reads through MiXCR, one entry per CDR3 protein. Among 90,000 to 100,000 distinct CDR3 sequences listed, around three quarters were seen once. Sequencing was performed on distant non-tumor lung tissue. The source is a man between 60 and 70 years old with small cell lung cancer.

This sequence joins TRBV2 and TRBJ2-7; 7 nucleotides agree with TRBD1. From germline, CDR1 is SNHLY and CDR2 FYNNEI. This CDR3 is 14 amino acids long. The CDR3 DNA is TGTGCTAGCAGCGCTAGGACAGGTTCCTACGAGCAGTACGTC. Amino acid sequence: CASSARTGSYEQYV.

On this clonotype: Sequence at one end of the junction differs from germline and may be a read error. This rearrangement joins TRBV5-6 to TRBJ2-5, with TRBD1 as a possible D gene (5 bases). The germline gives CDR1 SGHDT, CDR2 YYEEEE. The CDR3 totals 14 residues. Here the CDR3 DNA reads TGTGCCAGCAGCTTACTTCTACAGGTAGAGGCCCAGTACTTC. The encoded protein is CASSLLLQVEAQYF.

This clonotype was observed a single time. This may be a read error, as it is one base from a much larger clone. The conserved closing phenylalanine or tryptophan is absent in this CDR3, likely reflecting a read error. The chain uses TRBV5-4 and TRBJ2-3, with D perhaps matching TRBD2 (5 bases). Trimming left V 4 bases short and J 0 bases short, with 15 bases between. CDR3 length equals 16 residues. Germline CDR1 SGHNT, CDR2 YYREEE (reference sequence). Written as DNA, the CDR3 is TGTGCCAGCAGCCCCGGGGAGCGACGGAGCACAGATACGCAGTATTAT. Protein product: CASSPGERRSTDTQYY.

This clonotype was counted ten times or more. The chain recombines TRBV6-1 with TRBJ2-5; either TRBD1 or TRBD2 may supply D (5 bases each). Trimming left V 1 base short and J 7 bases short, with 10 bases between. Looked up from germline, CDR1 is MNHNS and CDR2 is SASEGT. This CDR3 is 13 amino acids long. This CDR3 is CASSEDGAGTQYF. CDR3 in DNA: TGTGCCAGCAGTGAAGACGGGGCGGGGACCCAGTACTTC.

This clonotype was detected a few times. At one of its ends the junction is not consistent with the germline gene, which may arise from a read error. The chain carries TRBV4-2 and TRBJ2-2; D not resolved. Per the germline V gene, CDR1 is LGHNA and CDR2 is YNFKEQ. The length of the CDR3 is 14 residues. For the CDR3, the DNA is TGTGTCAGCAGCCAGGTCCCATCACCCGGGGAGCTGTTTTTT. It codes for CVSSQVPSPGELFF.

Concerning this clonotype itself: The junction departs from germline at one end; a sequencing error may be responsible. The rearrangement joins TRBV6-5 to TRBJ2-3, with 7 nucleotides matching TRBD1. Germline values: CDR1 MNHEY, CDR2 SVGAGI. CDR3 length equals 15 residues. CDR3 DNA sequence: TGTGCCAGCAGTTATCAGGCAGGGGGACCAGATACGCAGTATTTC. This sequence encodes CASSYQAGGPDTQYF.

With regard to this clonotype: A read error may account for a junction end that differs from germline. The chain employs TRBV29-1 and TRBJ2-3, with a weak D call TRBD2 (7 bases). Germline CDR1 is SQVTM and CDR2 is ANQGSEA. The CDR3 is 12 amino acids. The CDR3 DNA sequence: TGCAGCGTAGGGGGGGCGCGAGATAGGCAGTATTTT. This encodes CSVGGARDRQYF.

This clonotype was seen many times. This CDR3 reads CASSWSQGATNEKLFF. CDR3 nucleotide sequence: TGCGCCAGCAGCTGGTCCCAGGGAGCAACTAATGAAAAACTGTTTTTT. This chain uses TRBV5-1 with TRBJ1-4, with D tentatively TRBD1 (5 bases). CDR3 size: 16 residues. With 3 bases removed from V and 0 bases from J, the gap between germline ends came to 12 bases. Germline V CDR1 and CDR2: SGHRS, YFSETQ.

Points on this clonotype: The junction differs from germline at one of its ends, possibly a read error. The chain is built from TRBV20-1 and TRBJ2-1; the match to TRBD2 covers 7 bases. There are 15 residues in the CDR3. In germline, CDR1 is DFQATT, CDR2 SNEGSKA (reference sequence). The CDR3 here is CSASSGIPSYHEQFF. CDR3 nucleotides: TGCAGTGCATCGAGCGGGATTCCGTCCTACCATGAGCAGTTCTTC.

A remark on this clonotype: A much more abundant neighbour one base away suggests this may be a read error. The gene calls are TRBV28 and TRBJ2-7, with 12 bases lining up with TRBD1. This CDR3 is 16 amino acids long. The ends lost 10 bases at V and 5 bases at J; junction bases unmatched: 15. The V gene's germline CDR1 is MDHEN and CDR2 SYDVKM. The CDR3 bases are TGTGCCATCAAGGGCTCACCGGGACAGGGGGCCCACGAGCAGTACTTC. This gives the protein CAIKGSPGQGAHEQYF.

Many counts were recorded for this clonotype. The rearrangement uses TRBV20-1 and TRBJ2-3; 10 bases line up with TRBD1. The CDR3 extends over 13 amino acids. From germline, CDR1 is DFQATT and CDR2 SNEGSKA (reference sequence). The CDR3 DNA is TGCACCCCGGGGGACAGGGGAACAGATACGCAGTATTTT. Translated: CTPGDRGTDTQYF.

As for this clonotype: A junction boundary mismatches the germline segment, possibly from a read error. J is TRBJ1-5 and V is TRBV30; D is uncertain. Germline loops: CDR1 GTSNPN, CDR2 SVGIG (reference sequence). This CDR3 contains 13 residues. The CDR3 protein is CAWSVDSNQSQHF. CDR3 nucleotide sequence: TGTGCCTGGAGTGTTGATAGCAATCAGTCCCAGCATTTT.

With respect to this clonotype: As the CDR3 is not closed by the conserved phenylalanine or tryptophan, this likely results from a read error. The chain links TRBV12-3 or TRBV12-4 to TRBJ2-1; maybe TRBD1 (5 bases). V lost 7 bases, J lost 9 bases, and 19 bases lay in between. The CDR3 length is 14 residues. The CDR3 loop reads CASTGMQGISEQFL. In nucleotides, the CDR3 is TGTGCCAGCACAGGGATGCAGGGAATTAGTGAGCAGTTCCTC.

About this clonotype: A read error may produce the germline difference seen at one junction end. The chain combines TRBV19 with TRBJ2-1; possibly TRBD2 for D (5 bases). CDR3 length equals 15 residues. Germline V gene lookup returns CDR1 LNHDA and CDR2 SQIVND (reference sequence). CDR3 nucleotides: TGTGCCAGTAGTATGACGGGGAACTCCTATAATGAGCAGTTCTTC. Translating it yields CASSMTGNSYNEQFF.

With respect to this clonotype: Relative to the germline gene, one junction end is altered; a read error may explain this. The rearrangement links TRBV20-1 to TRBJ2-4; the D is unclear. The CDR3 is 13 amino acids. Looked up from germline, CDR1 is DFQATT and CDR2 is SNEGSKA (reference sequence). CDR3 loop: CGANLKGLGIQYF. Written as DNA, the CDR3 is TGCGGTGCTAATCTTAAAGGCCTAGGCATTCAGTACTTC.

With respect to this clonotype: A junction end diverges from the germline sequence, so it may reflect a read error. The chain links TRBV11-2 to TRBJ2-1; 8 bases are a match to TRBD2. Germline assignment: CDR1 SGHAT and CDR2 FQNNGV. This CDR3 region has 16 residues. The CDR3 loop is CAISLIGRDSYNELFF. CDR3 coding DNA: TGTGCCATCAGCTTAATCGGGAGGGACTCCTACAATGAGCTGTTCTTC.

As for this clonotype: A much larger clone lies one base from this, so it may be a read error. The chain joins TRBV20-1 to TRBJ2-7, with 13 bases lining up with TRBD2. Germline CDR1 and CDR2: DFQATT and SNEGSKA (reference sequence). The CDR3 covers 14 residues. The CDR3 loop is CSARGGTSGTEHYF. As DNA, the CDR3 is TGCAGTGCTCGGGGGGGGACTAGCGGGACCGAGCATTACTTC.

Notes on this clonotype: This may come from a read error, since a much larger clone is one base off. The chain links TRBV20-1 to TRBJ2-5, with a weak D call TRBD2 (6 bases). Trimming pared 2 bases from V and 5 bases from J, leaving 12 bases between. The CDR3 contains 13 residues. CDR1 and CDR2 from the germline V gene are DFQATT and SNEGSKA (reference sequence). CDR3 DNA sequence: TGCAGTGCTAGAAGACTAGAGCACGAGACCCAGTACTTC. Translation gives CSARRLEHETQYF.

Turning to this clonotype: A read error is likely, as this CDR3 ends without the conserved phenylalanine or tryptophan. This rearrangement joins TRBV4-1 to TRBJ2-7; 13 bases fit TRBD2. This CDR3 is built from 16 residues. The J segment lost 7 bases and the V segment lost 4 bases, leaving 10 bases of the junction unmatched. Germline V CDR1 and CDR2: MGHRA, YSYEKL. The CDR3 DNA reads TGCGCCAGCAGCCCTGAACTAGCGGGAGGGCCTGGGGAGCAGTACTAC. This sequence encodes CASSPELAGGPGEQYY.

This clonotype has just a few counts. A much larger clone lies a single base off, so this may be a read error. The chain has TRBV24-1 and TRBJ2-1; 10 bases fit TRBD1. This CDR3 region has 15 residues. The germline V gene encodes CDR1 KGHDR and CDR2 SFDVKD. Unmatched junction bases numbered 3, after V lost 3 bases and J lost 5 bases. The chain's CDR3 is CATSDVGTGDNEQFF. The CDR3 DNA is TGTGCCACCAGTGATGTCGGGACAGGGGACAATGAGCAGTTCTTC.

The chain uses TRBV7-9 and TRBJ1-2; TRBD1 is a possible D gene (6 bases). CDR1 and CDR2 from the germline V gene are SEHNR and FQNEAQ (reference sequence). There are 16 residues in the CDR3. With 7 bases removed from V and 4 bases from J, the gap between germline ends came to 22 bases. CDR3 sequence reads: CASNTIRDTQPYGYTF. The CDR3 DNA follows: TGTGCCAGCAACACGATTCGGGACACCCAACCCTATGGCTACACCTTC.

This clonotype was recorded once. V is TRBV6-6 and J is TRBJ2-7; D unclear. CDR3 length: 14 amino acids. V was cut by 2 bases and J by 2 bases, with 10 bases left in between. The germline gives CDR1 MNHNY, CDR2 SVGAGI (reference sequence). In DNA, the CDR3 is TGTGCCAGCAGTTACACCAGAAGCGCCTACGAGCAGTACTTC. Translation: CASSYTRSAYEQYF.

This clonotype came up once. A much larger clone lies one base from this, so it may be a read error. V usage is TRBV4-1 and J usage is TRBJ2-1, with D perhaps TRBD1 (6 bases). CDR1 and CDR2 from the germline V gene are MGHRA and YSYEKL. CDR3 size: 14 residues. The CDR3 region is CATKVGQAYNERFF. Written as DNA, the CDR3 is TGCGCCACCAAGGTGGGACAAGCGTACAATGAGCGGTTCTTC.

The chain is built from TRBV29-1 and TRBJ1-1; D is perhaps TRBD1 (5 bases). Germline V CDR1 and CDR2: SQVTM, ANQGSEA. The CDR3 consists of 12 residues. Trimming removed 7 bases from V and 1 base from J, with 10 bases in between. Written as DNA, the CDR3 is TGCAGCGATGGAAGGGGGAACACTGAAGCTTTCTTT. Its translation: CSDGRGNTEAFF.

The gene calls are TRBV29-1 and TRBJ2-2; TRBD2 matches at 7 bases. This CDR3 has 15 amino acids. V gave up 4 bases and J gave up 15 bases; unmatched junction bases: 20. Germline V gene data show CDR1 as SQVTM and CDR2 as ANQGSEA. In nucleotides, the CDR3 is TGCAGCGTTGTGGCGGGAGCCGCGAACACCGGGAAGATGTTTTTT. Translated, it gives CSVVAGAANTGKMFF.

This clonotype was counted ten times or more. V is TRBV20-1 and J is TRBJ2-3; unclear D gene. V was shortened by 4 bases and J by 1 base, with 12 bases between the two germline ends. The CDR3 is made up of 14 amino acids. CDR1 and CDR2 from the germline V gene are DFQATT and SNEGSKA (reference sequence). CDR3 DNA sequence: TGCAGTGCTACAACTGGGTCCCGCACAGATACGCAGTATTTT. Translated, it gives CSATTGSRTDTQYF.

This chain uses TRBV11-2 with TRBJ2-5, with 10 positions matching TRBD2. The CDR3 sequence is 15 residues long. CDR1 and CDR2 (germline): SGHAT, FQNNGV. CDR3 in DNA: TGTACCGGCAGCTTAGCACTAGCGGGATTAGGGACCCAGTACTTC. Translating gives CTGSLALAGLGTQYF.

Comment on this clonotype: One junction end does not reproduce the germline sequence, and a read error may be involved. The chain couples TRBV6-2 or TRBV6-3 to TRBJ1-2, with D possibly being TRBD1 (6 bases). Germline lookup yields CDR1 MNHEY and CDR2 SVGEGT. This CDR3 has 15 amino acids. This CDR3 is CAGSYSWQGLDRNTF. CDR3 DNA sequence: TGTGCCGGCAGTTACTCGTGGCAGGGGCTGGATCGCAACACCTTC.